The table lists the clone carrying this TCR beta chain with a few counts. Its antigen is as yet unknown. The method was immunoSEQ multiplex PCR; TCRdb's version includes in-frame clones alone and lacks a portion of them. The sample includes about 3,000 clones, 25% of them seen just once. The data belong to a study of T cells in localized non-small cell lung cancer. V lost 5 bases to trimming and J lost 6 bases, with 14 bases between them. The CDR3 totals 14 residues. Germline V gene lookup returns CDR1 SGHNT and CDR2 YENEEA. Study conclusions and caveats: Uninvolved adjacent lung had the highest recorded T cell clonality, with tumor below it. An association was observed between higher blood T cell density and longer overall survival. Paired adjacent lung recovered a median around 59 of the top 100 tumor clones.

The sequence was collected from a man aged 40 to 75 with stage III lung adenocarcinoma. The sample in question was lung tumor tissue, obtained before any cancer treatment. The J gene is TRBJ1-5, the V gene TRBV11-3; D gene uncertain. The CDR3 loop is CASSNNLMGQPQHF. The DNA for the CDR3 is TGTGCCAGCAGCAACAACCTCATGGGTCAGCCCCAGCATTTT.